The 3 T cell receptor beta chains below were found in one sample sequenced in a study of shared clonotypes between healthy human individuals. The repertoire was sequenced with immunoSEQ multiplex PCR; TCRdb's copy has only in-frame clones and lacks some. The table has hundreds of thousands of clones, around 96% seen once. CD45RO-negative CD8 cells positively selected for CCR7 made up the naive population, which excluded terminally differentiated effector memory CD45RA+ cells. The material sequenced was naive CD8+ T cells sorted from blood. These receptors all stem from a young woman in good health.

The chain has TRBV5-1 and TRBJ2-1; 8 bases line up with TRBD1. Germline lookup yields CDR1 SGHRS and CDR2 YFSETQ. CDR3 size: 13 residues. V trimming: 5 bases; J trimming: 7 bases; junction bases outside the gene matches: 5. CDR3 coding DNA: TGCGCCAGCAGTTGGACAGGGTATAATGAGCAGTTCTTC. Translated, it gives CASSWTGYNEQFF.

CDR3 nucleotide sequence: TGTGCCAGTAGTGAGGGCTACGGAAACACCATATATTTT. It yields the protein CASSEGYGNTIYF. This sequence joins TRBV19 and TRBJ1-3; D unclear. The germline V gene encodes CDR1 LNHDA and CDR2 SQIVND (reference sequence). Trimming took off 5 bases at V and 4 bases at J, with 9 bases between the two ends. The CDR3 is 13 amino acids.

This clone appeared a single time. This sample also contains other DNA sequences that code for the same CDR3. This sequence joins TRBV11-2 and TRBJ2-7; D call uncertain. This CDR3 contains 13 residues. V shed 4 bases and J shed 4 bases, with 11 bases lying between them. CDR1 and CDR2 from the germline V gene are SGHAT and FQNNGV. CDR3 amino acids: CASSSSRLYEQYF. The CDR3 region has the DNA TGTGCCAGCAGCTCGTCGAGGTTATACGAGCAGTACTTC.